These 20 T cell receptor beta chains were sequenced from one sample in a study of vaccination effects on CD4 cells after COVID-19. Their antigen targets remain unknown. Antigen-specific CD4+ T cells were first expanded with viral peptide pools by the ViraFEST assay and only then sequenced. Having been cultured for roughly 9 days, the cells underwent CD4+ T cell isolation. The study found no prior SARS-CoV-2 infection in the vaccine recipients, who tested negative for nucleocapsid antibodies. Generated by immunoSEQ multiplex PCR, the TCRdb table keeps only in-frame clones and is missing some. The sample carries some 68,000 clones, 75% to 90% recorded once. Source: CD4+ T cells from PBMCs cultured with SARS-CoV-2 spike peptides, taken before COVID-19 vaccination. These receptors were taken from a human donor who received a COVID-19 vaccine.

The CDR3 is CASSKTGTLEKLFF. CDR3 bases: TGCGCCAGCAGCAAGACAGGGACACTTGAAAAACTGTTTTTT. V usage is TRBV5-1 and J usage is TRBJ1-4, with 7 bases lining up with TRBD1. The CDR3 consists of 14 residues. The germline gives CDR1 SGHRS, CDR2 YFSETQ. V dropped 4 bases and J dropped 7; count of bases not matched to a gene: 7.

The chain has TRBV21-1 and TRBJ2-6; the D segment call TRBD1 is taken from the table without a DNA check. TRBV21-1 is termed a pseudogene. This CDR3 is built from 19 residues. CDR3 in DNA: TGTGCCAGCGAACTCACAGGGTTGTGCTTATGCTCTGGGGCCAACGTCCTGACTTTC. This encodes CASELTGLCLCSGANVLTF.

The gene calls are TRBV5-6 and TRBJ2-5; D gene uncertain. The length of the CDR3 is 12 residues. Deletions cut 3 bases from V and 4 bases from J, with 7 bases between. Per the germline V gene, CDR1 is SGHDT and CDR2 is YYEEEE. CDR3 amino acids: CASSSEGETQYF. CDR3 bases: TGTGCCAGCAGCTCAGAAGGAGAGACCCAGTACTTC.

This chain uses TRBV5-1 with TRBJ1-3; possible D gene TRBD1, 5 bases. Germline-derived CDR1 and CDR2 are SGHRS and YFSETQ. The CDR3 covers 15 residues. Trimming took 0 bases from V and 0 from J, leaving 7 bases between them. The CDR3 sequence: CASSLGGTSGNTIYF. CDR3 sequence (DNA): TGCGCCAGCAGCTTGGGGGGCACCTCTGGAAACACCATATATTTT.

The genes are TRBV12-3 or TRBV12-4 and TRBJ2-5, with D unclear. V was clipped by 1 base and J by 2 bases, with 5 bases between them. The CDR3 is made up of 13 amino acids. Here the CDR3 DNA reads TGTGCCAGCAGTTTAGAACGGCAAGAGACCCAGTACTTC. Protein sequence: CASSLERQETQYF.

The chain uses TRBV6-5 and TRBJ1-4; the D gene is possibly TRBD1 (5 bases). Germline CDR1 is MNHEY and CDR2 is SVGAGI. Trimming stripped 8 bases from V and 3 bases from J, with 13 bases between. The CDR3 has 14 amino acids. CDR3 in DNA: TGTGCCAGCCGGCTGGCGGGGGCTAATGAAAAACTGTTTTTT. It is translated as CASRLAGANEKLFF.

CDR3 in amino acids: CASSLVLGAEQFF. The CDR3 nucleotides read TGTGCCAGCAGCTTAGTCCTGGGGGCTGAGCAGTTCTTC. V usage is TRBV7-9 and J usage is TRBJ2-1, with a weak D call TRBD1 (6 bases). The CDR3 extends over 13 amino acids. Deletions cut 1 base from V and 9 bases from J, with 10 bases between. In germline, CDR1 is SEHNR, CDR2 FQNEAQ (reference sequence).

The CDR3: CSVERGSGNTIYF. As DNA, the CDR3 is TGCAGCGTTGAGCGGGGGAGCGGAAACACCATATATTTT. The gene calls are TRBV29-1 and TRBJ1-3; perhaps TRBD1 as D (5 bases). Germline CDR1 reads SQVTM; CDR2 reads ANQGSEA. The CDR3 is made up of 13 amino acids. Trimming pared 3 bases from V and 4 bases from J, leaving 10 bases between. Supplemented by reference TRBV29-1 and TRBJ1-3, the full variable domain reads SAVISQKPSRDICQRGTSLTIQCQVDSQVTMMFWYRQQPGQSLTLIATANQGSEATYESGFVIDKFPISRPNLTFSTLTVSNMSPEDSSIYLCSVERGSGNTIYFGEGSWLTVV.

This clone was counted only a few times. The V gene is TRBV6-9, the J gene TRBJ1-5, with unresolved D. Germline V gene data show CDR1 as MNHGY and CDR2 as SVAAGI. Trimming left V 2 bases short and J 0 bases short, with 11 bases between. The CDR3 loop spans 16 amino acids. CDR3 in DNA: TGTGCCAGCAGTTATCCCCGGAGCTATAGCAATCAGCCCCAGCATTTT. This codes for CASSYPRSYSNQPQHF.

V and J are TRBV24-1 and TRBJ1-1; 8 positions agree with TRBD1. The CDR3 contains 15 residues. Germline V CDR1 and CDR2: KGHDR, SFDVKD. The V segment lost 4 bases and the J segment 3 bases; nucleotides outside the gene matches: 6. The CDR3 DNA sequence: TGTGCCACCAGTGACTCAGGACAGGGCGACACTGAAGCTTTCTTT. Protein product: CATSDSGQGDTEAFF.

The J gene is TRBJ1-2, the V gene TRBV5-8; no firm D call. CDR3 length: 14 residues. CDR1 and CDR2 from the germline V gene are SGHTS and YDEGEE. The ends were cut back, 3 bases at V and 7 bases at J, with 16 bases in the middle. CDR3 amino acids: CASSWEVQVPGYTF. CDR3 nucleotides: TGTGCCAGCAGCTGGGAGGTCCAGGTCCCTGGCTACACCTTC.

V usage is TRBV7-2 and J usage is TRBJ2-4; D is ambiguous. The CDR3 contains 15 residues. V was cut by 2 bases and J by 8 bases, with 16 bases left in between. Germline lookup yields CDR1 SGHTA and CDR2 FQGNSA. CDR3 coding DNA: TGTGCCAGCAGCTTAAGTCGAGGCCTCGCGGACATTCAGTACTTC. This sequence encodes CASSLSRGLADIQYF. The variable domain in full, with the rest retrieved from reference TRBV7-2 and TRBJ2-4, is GAGVSQSPSNKVTEKGKDVELRCDPISGHTALYWYRQSLGQGLEFLIYFQGNSAPDKSGLPSDRFSAERTGGSVSTLTIQRTQQEDSAVYLCASSLSRGLADIQYFGAGTRLSVL.

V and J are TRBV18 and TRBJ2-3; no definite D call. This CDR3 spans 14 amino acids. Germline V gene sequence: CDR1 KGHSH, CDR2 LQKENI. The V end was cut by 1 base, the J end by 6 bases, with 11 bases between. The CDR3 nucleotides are TGTGCCAGCTCACCACTCGGTGGAAAGGATACGCAGTATTTT. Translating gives CASSPLGGKDTQYF.

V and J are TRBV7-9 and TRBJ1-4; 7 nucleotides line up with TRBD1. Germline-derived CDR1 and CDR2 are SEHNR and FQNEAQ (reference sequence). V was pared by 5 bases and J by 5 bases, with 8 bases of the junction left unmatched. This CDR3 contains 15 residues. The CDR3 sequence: CASSRRQGNNEKLFF. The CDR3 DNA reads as TGTGCCAGCAGCCGAAGACAGGGTAACAATGAAAAACTGTTTTTT.

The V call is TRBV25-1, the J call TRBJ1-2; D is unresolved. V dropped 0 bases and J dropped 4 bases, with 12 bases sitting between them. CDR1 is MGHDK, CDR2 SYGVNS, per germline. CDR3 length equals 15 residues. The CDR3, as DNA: TGTGCCAGCAGTGAATACAAGGGCCGGGGCTATGGCTACACCTTC. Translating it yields CASSEYKGRGYGYTF.

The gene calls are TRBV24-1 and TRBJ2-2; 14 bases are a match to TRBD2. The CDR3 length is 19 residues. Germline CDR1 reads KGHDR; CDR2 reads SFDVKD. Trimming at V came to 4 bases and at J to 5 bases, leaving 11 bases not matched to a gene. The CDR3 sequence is CATSDSSGTSGGRTGELFF. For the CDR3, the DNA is TGTGCCACCAGTGACTCTTCCGGGACTAGCGGGGGTAGAACCGGGGAGCTGTTTTTT.

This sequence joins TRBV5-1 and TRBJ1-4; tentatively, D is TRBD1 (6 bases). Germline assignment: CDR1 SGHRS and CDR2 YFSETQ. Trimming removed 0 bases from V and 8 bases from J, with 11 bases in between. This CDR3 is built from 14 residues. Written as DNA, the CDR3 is TGCGCCAGCAGCTTGGGGGGGGGCGAGGAAAAACTGTTTTTT. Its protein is CASSLGGGEEKLFF.

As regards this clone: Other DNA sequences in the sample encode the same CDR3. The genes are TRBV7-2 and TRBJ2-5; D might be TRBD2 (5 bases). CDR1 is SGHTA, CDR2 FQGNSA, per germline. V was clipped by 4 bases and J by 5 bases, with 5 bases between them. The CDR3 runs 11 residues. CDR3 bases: TGTGCCAGCAGCTCGGGGGAGACCCAGTACTTC. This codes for CASSSGETQYF. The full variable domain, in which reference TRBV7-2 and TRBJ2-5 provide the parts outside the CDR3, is GAGVSQSPSNKVTEKGKDVELRCDPISGHTALYWYRQSLGQGLEFLIYFQGNSAPDKSGLPSDRFSAERTGGSVSTLTIQRTQQEDSAVYLCASSSGETQYFGPGTRLLVL.

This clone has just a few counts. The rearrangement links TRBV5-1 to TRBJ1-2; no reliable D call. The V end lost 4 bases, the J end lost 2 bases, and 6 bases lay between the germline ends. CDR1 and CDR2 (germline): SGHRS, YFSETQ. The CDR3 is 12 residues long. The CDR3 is CASSRENYGYTF. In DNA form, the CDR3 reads TGCGCCAGCAGCCGCGAGAACTATGGCTACACCTTC. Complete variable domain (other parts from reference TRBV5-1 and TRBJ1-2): KAGVTQTPRYLIKTRGQQVTLSCSPISGHRSVSWYQQTPGQGLQFLFEYFSETQRNKGNFPGRFSGRQFSNSRSEMNVSTLELGDSALYLCASSRENYGYTFGSGTRLTVV.

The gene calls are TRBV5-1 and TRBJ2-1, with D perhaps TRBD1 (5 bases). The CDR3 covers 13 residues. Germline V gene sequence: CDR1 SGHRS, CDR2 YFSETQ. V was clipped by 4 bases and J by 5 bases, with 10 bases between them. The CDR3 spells CASSNTGNNEQFF. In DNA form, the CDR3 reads TGCGCCAGCAGCAATACAGGTAACAATGAGCAGTTCTTC.